A selection of T cell receptor beta chains follows, all from one sample in a study of T-cell reconstitution after alpha-beta-depleted transplantation in children. One entry per CDR3 protein results from TCRdb running MiXCR on the PCR reads. The table shows a few hundred thousand distinct CDR3 sequences, with roughly 13% occurring only once. The specimen was PBMCs, mostly from graft donor cells, collected 360 days after TCRalphabeta/CD19-depleted stem cell transplant. All receptors derive from a male patient younger than 18 who had a stem cell transplant for acute myeloid leukemia, so the T cells may come from the graft donor. Both conserved end residues are part of each CDR3. D genes are given only for firm matches. The size of a clone is reported for some rows only, either as once, few or many, or as a class for expanded clones.

V gene	clone size	J gene	D gene	CDR3 DNA	CDR3 protein
TRBV4-3	few	TRBJ2-7	.	TGCGCCAGCAGCCAAGAAACCTACTCCTACGAGCAGTACTTC	CASSQETYSYEQYF
TRBV15	few	TRBJ2-2	TRBD2	TGTGCCACCAGCAGAGATATGGCTAGCGGGATAGCCGGGGAGCTGTTTTTT	CATSRDMASGIAGELFF
TRBV20-1	.	TRBJ2-7	TRBD2	TGCAGTGCTAGCGTAGCGGGAGCCGCCTACGAGCAGTACTTC	CSASVAGAAYEQYF
TRBV29-1	few	TRBJ2-2	.	TGCAGCGTTATAAGAGGACAGAACACCGGGGAGCTGTTTTTT	CSVIRGQNTGELFF
TRBV18	few	TRBJ2-1	TRBD1	TGTGCCAGCTCACCACTGCCGACAGGGGGCCCCTGGGCCTACAATGAGCAGTTCTTC	CASSPLPTGGPWAYNEQFF
TRBV7-8	few	TRBJ2-3	TRBD2	TGTGCCAGCAGCCTGGGGGCGGGAGGGTCGGGGGATACGCAGTATTTT	CASSLGAGGSGDTQYF
TRBV28	.	TRBJ2-5	TRBD1	TGTGCCAGCACCGAATGGGGACAGGGATCAGAGACCCAGTACTTC	CASTEWGQGSETQYF
TRBV2	many	TRBJ2-5	.	TGTGCCAGCAGTGTTAGCGGAACTCAAGAGACCCAGTACTTC	CASSVSGTQETQYF
TRBV2	few	TRBJ2-5	TRBD2	TGTGCCAGCAGTGAGGTGGGACTAGCGGATAGAGAGACCCAGTACTTC	CASSEVGLADRETQYF
TRBV18	once	TRBJ2-4	TRBD1	TGTGCCAGCTCAGGGACAGGGGTCATTCAGTACTTC	CASSGTGVIQYF
TRBV7-9	few	TRBJ2-3	TRBD2	TGTGCCAGCAGCCCCGTCCTGACTAGCGGGATAGGTACGCAGTATTTT	CASSPVLTSGIGTQYF
TRBV9	many	TRBJ1-1	TRBD1	TGTGCCAGCAGCCCCGGACAGGGGGCGAACGTGGGCACTGAAGCTTTCTTT	CASSPGQGANVGTEAFF
TRBV20-1	few	TRBJ2-7	.	TGCAGTGCTAGAGATGGGGCAGTCCACTCCTACGAGCAGTACTTC	CSARDGAVHSYEQYF
TRBV5-1	.	TRBJ1-2	.	TGCGCCAGCAGCGGAACAGGGATGGGAACTAGGTATGGCTACACCTTC	CASSGTGMGTRYGYTF
TRBV20-1	.	TRBJ1-6	.	TGCAGTCCCCGGGCCGACTCCTATAATTCACCCCTCCACTTT	CSPRADSYNSPLHF
TRBV28	many	TRBJ2-5	.	TGTGCCAGCAGTCTAAGGAGGGGGGCTGGACAGGTTTGGACCCAGTACTTC	CASSLRRGAGQVWTQYF
TRBV20-1	.	TRBJ2-5	TRBD2	TGCAGTGCTAGAGCCGTCACAGGGTTAGAGACTAGCGGGCACCAAGAGACCCAGTACTTC	CSARAVTGLETSGHQETQYF
TRBV29-1	.	TRBJ1-1	.	TGCAGCGTTTGCTCCGAGGGATGGACCACTGAAGCTTTCTTT	CSVCSEGWTTEAFF
TRBV7-7	.	TRBJ2-5	TRBD1	TGTGCTAGCAGCCTGGACAGGTCAGAGACCCAGTACTTC	CASSLDRSETQYF
TRBV20-1	few	TRBJ2-1	TRBD2	TGCAGTGCTAGGGGACTAGCGGGAGTATATGAGCAGTTCTTC	CSARGLAGVYEQFF
TRBV4-2	many	TRBJ2-5	.	TGTGCCAGCAGCCCCACCTTCCCCCCGGCTGGCGGGAAGCAAGAGACCCAGTACTTC	CASSPTFPPAGGKQETQYF
TRBV20-1	few	TRBJ2-2	TRBD2	TGCAGTGCCACGCATCGGTCGGGACTAGCGAACACCGGGGAGCTGTTTTTT	CSATHRSGLANTGELFF
TRBV3-1	few	TRBJ2-2	TRBD2	TGTGCCAGCAGCCAAGATAAGCGGGAGCCCCCGAACACCGGGGAGCTGTTTTTT	CASSQDKREPPNTGELFF
TRBV7-9	.	TRBJ2-7	.	TGTGCCAGCAGCCAACGAACTAGTTTTCGCGAGCAGTACTTC	CASSQRTSFREQYF
TRBV15	few	TRBJ2-7	.	TGTGCCACCAGCAGAGATTCAACGCTAGGTCATATAACTTACGAGCAGTACTTC	CATSRDSTLGHITYEQYF
TRBV20-1	.	TRBJ2-1	TRBD2	TGCAGTGCTAGAGATCCGGTAGCGGGAGCCTACAATGAGCAGTTCTTC	CSARDPVAGAYNEQFF
TRBV4-2	.	TRBJ1-1	TRBD1	TGTGCCAGCAGCCTACCCGGGACAGGGGACACTGAAGCTTTCTTT	CASSLPGTGDTEAFF
TRBV20-1	.	TRBJ2-7	TRBD1	TGCAGTGCTAGGCCTTCGACAGGGGGCTCCTACGAGCAGTACTTC	CSARPSTGGSYEQYF
TRBV5-1	few	TRBJ2-7	TRBD1	TGCGCCAGCAGCTTGGCCCCCGGGACAGGGCCCTACGAGCAGTACTTC	CASSLAPGTGPYEQYF